Following are 3 T cell receptor beta chains from one sample sequenced in a study of T cell changes during pregnancy in multiple sclerosis. Only in-frame clones appear in the TCRdb table, and some are missing; sequencing was by immunoSEQ multiplex PCR. The profile covers about 67,000 clones, with under 95% appearing a single time and more than 1.2% taken by the ten largest. This sample comprised peripheral blood, obtained after pregnancy. These TCRs come from a female donor with multiple sclerosis, enrolled in a pregnancy study.

The V and J genes are TRBV5-6 and TRBJ2-7; TRBD2 agrees at 9 bases. After removal of 3 bases from V and 6 bases from J, the junction contained 13 bases not matched to a gene. This CDR3 comprises 16 residues. Germline V gene data show CDR1 as SGHDT and CDR2 as YYEEEE. CDR3 residues: CASSSTSGNGRREQYF. The DNA of the CDR3 is TGTGCCAGCAGCTCGACTAGCGGCAATGGTCGACGCGAGCAGTACTTC.

The chain is built from TRBV12-2 and TRBJ1-2; the table calls TRBD1, which could not be checked here. TRBV12-2 is annotated as a pseudogene. The CDR3 loop spans 15 amino acids. DNA of the CDR3: TGTGCAAGTCGCCGCCGACGGACAGCTAACTATGGCTACACCTTC. It is translated as CASRRRRTANYGYTF.

V is TRBV13 and J is TRBJ2-3, with TRBD2 matching 7 bases. This CDR3 has 15 residues. Germline V gives CDR1 PRHDT, CDR2 FYEKMQ (reference sequence). V lost 5 bases to trimming and J lost 4 bases; unmatched junction nucleotides: 9. The CDR3 loop reads CASSALPSGADTQYF. CDR3 DNA: TGTGCCAGCAGCGCCCTCCCTAGCGGCGCAGATACGCAGTATTTT.